Listed below are T cell receptor beta chains from one sample, sequenced in a study of identical twins. TCRdb ran MiXCR on the 5' RACE reads and lists one entry per CDR3 protein. The sample shows about 100,000 distinct CDR3 sequences, under 6.5% of them seen only once. Sequencing was performed on memory T cells sorted from blood. These receptors originate from a woman in her forties or fifties in good health. CDR3s include the opening cysteine and the closing phenylalanine or tryptophan. Each record gives: V gene, CDR3 length, D gene, J gene, clone size, CDR3 DNA, CDR3 protein. D genes are given only for firm matches. Each size is once, few, many or a size class.

TRBV3-1	15	-	TRBJ2-3	many	TGTGCCAGCAGAAGGGGGGGAGGTCCGGAGAATACGCAGTATTTT	CASRRGGGPENTQYF
TRBV12-3/TRBV12-4	16	-	TRBJ2-4	many	TGTGCCAGCAGTTTAGAAGGGGCGTCAGCCAAAAACATTCAGTACTTC	CASSLEGASAKNIQYF
TRBV18	13	-	TRBJ2-3	many	TGTGCCAGCTCACCGTTCAACACAGATACGCAGTATTTT	CASSPFNTDTQYF
TRBV12-3/TRBV12-4	13	-	TRBJ1-2	many	TGTGCCAGCAGGTTAGACGGGACCTATGGCTACACCTTC	CASRLDGTYGYTF
TRBV9	12	-	TRBJ2-3	many	TGTGCCAGCAGCGTTGCCCCAGATACGCAGTATTTT	CASSVAPDTQYF
TRBV5-1	14	-	TRBJ2-5	many	TGCGCCAGCAAGCTTCAGGGGCTCCAAGAGACCCAGTACTTC	CASKLQGLQETQYF
TRBV2	13	-	TRBJ2-7	few	TGTGCCAGCCGGCTGACAGGCGGCTACGAGCAGTACTTC	CASRLTGGYEQYF
TRBV29-1	15	TRBD2	TRBJ2-1	many	TGCAGCGTTCGAAGCGGGAGCCGGTCCTACAATGAGCAGTTCTTC	CSVRSGSRSYNEQFF
TRBV3-1	12	TRBD1	TRBJ1-1	many	TGTGCCAGCAGCCCCGGACAGGGGGGAGCTTTCTTT	CASSPGQGGAFF
TRBV20-1	12	-	TRBJ2-7	many	TGCAGTGCTAGAGGCCCCGGCAACGAGCAGTACTTC	CSARGPGNEQYF
TRBV5-1	15	TRBD1	TRBJ2-5	many	TGCGCCAGCAGCCCGGGGACAGGGGGCACCGAGACCCAGTACTTC	CASSPGTGGTETQYF
TRBV15	14	-	TRBJ2-5	many	TGTGCCACCAGGGGGGGGGGGCCAAGAGAGACCCAGTACTTC	CATRGGGPRETQYF
TRBV20-1	11	-	TRBJ2-7	few	TGCAGTGCTTGGAAAGATTACGAGCAGTACTTC	CSAWKDYEQYF
TRBV11-2	17	TRBD2	TRBJ2-3	many	TGTGCCAGCAGCTTAGAAGGAGCGGGAGGGCCATTAGATACGCAGTATTTT	CASSLEGAGGPLDTQYF
TRBV6-1	13	-	TRBJ1-5	many	TGTGCCAGCAGTGCCTCGTGGAATCAGCCCCAGCATTTT	CASSASWNQPQHF
TRBV20-1	19	TRBD2	TRBJ2-3	many	TGCAGTGCTAGAGTTGCGGCTAGCGGGAGGGCCTGGGGCACAGATACGCAGTATTTT	CSARVAASGRAWGTDTQYF
TRBV5-6	12	-	TRBJ2-7	few	TGTGCCAGCAGCCCGGGGTCCTACGAGCAGTACTTC	CASSPGSYEQYF